A selection of T cell receptor beta chains follows, all from one sample in a study of blood T cell repertoires in COVID-19. The protocol was immunoSEQ multiplex PCR, while the TCRdb copy is restricted to in-frame clones and leaves out a portion. The data show fewer than 200,000 clones, roughly 80% seen once. The sequenced material came from peripheral blood. The receptor source for this set is a woman in her 70s with acute or convalescent COVID-19. CDR3s include the opening cysteine and the closing phenylalanine or tryptophan. D genes are given only for firm matches. The size field is filled for only some rows; it gives once, few, many or a size class.

.	.	TRBV6-2/TRBV6-3	TRBJ1-1	TGTGCCAGCAGTTATCCCTCGTATACGCAGGGATGGTTTAATACTGAAGCTTTCTTT	CASSYPSYTQGWFNTEAFF
.	.	TRBV6-1	TRBJ2-3	TGTGCCAGCAGTGAAGGTCGGTTCTCGGGCACAGATACGCAGTATTTT	CASSEGRFSGTDTQYF
.	.	TRBV5-1	TRBJ2-2	TGCGCCAGCAGCTTGTCAGGGGACACCGGGGAGCTGTTTTTT	CASSLSGDTGELFF
.	.	TRBV7-9	TRBJ1-4	TGTGCCAGCAGCTCCACGGGACAACTTGAAAAACTGTTTTTT	CASSSTGQLEKLFF
TRBD1	.	TRBV4-1	TRBJ1-2	TGCGCCAGCAGCCAAGATGCCCGGACAGGGTTTGGCTACACCTTC	CASSQDARTGFGYTF
.	.	TRBV5-6	TRBJ1-6	TGTGCCAGCAGCTTGGCTGACACTAGCCCCAGTTTT	CASSLADTSPSF
TRBD1	.	TRBV7-2	TRBJ1-3	TGTGCCAGCAGCTTGGGACAGGGGTCCTCTGGAAACACCATATATTTT	CASSLGQGSSGNTIYF
.	.	TRBV6-1	TRBJ1-2	TGTGCCAGCAGTGTGGAGGGAGCGTATACGCACTATGGCTACACCTTC	CASSVEGAYTHYGYTF
TRBD2	.	TRBV19	TRBJ2-2	TGTGCCAGTAGGATAGCGGGCACCGGGGAGCTGTTTTTT	CASRIAGTGELFF
TRBD2	.	TRBV7-2	TRBJ2-3	TGTGCCAGCAGCTTACGGCGGGGGGTAGGAGATACGCAGTATTTT	CASSLRRGVGDTQYF
TRBD1	.	TRBV29-1	TRBJ1-5	TGCAGCGTGACCCCCGGACAGGGAAATCAGCCCCAGCATTTT	CSVTPGQGNQPQHF
TRBD1	few	TRBV5-1	TRBJ1-2	TGCGCCAGCACCACAACAGGGGGCTATGGCTACACCTTC	CASTTTGGYGYTF
TRBD2	.	TRBV6-2/TRBV6-3	TRBJ2-1	TGTGCCAGCAGTTACCAGCGGGGGCCTTACAATGAGCAGTTCTTC	CASSYQRGPYNEQFF
TRBD2	once	TRBV10-1	TRBJ2-7	TGCGCCGGGGAACAGGGGCAGACTAGCGGGAGCTCCTACGAGCAGTACTTC	CAGEQGQTSGSSYEQYF
.	.	TRBV11-2	TRBJ2-7	TGTGCCAGCAGATCATCCTGGCGAGGGGGCTACGAGCAGTACTTC	CASRSSWRGGYEQYF
TRBD1	few	TRBV6-5	TRBJ1-1	TGTGCCAGCAGGACAGGGGTGAACACTGAAGCTTTCTTT	CASRTGVNTEAFF
TRBD2	.	TRBV3-1/TRBV3-2	TRBJ2-7	TGTGCCAGCAGCCCAGGACTAGTCTTAGAGCAGTACTTC	CASSPGLVLEQYF
.	.	TRBV4-3	TRBJ2-7	TGCGCCAGCAGCCAAGACTGGACAGGAGGGACCGAGCAGTACTTC	CASSQDWTGGTEQYF
.	.	TRBV19	TRBJ1-4	TGTGCCAGTAGTCCCGGGACATTCAGATTGGCAACTAATGAAAAACTGTTTTTT	CASSPGTFRLATNEKLFF
.	few	TRBV27	TRBJ2-2	TGTGCCAGCAGTGACTCCGACAGGCCAAACACCGGGGAGCTGTTTTTT	CASSDSDRPNTGELFF
TRBD2	few	TRBV6-5	TRBJ2-7	TGTGCCAGCAGTTCCCGGACTAGCCTTGGCGAGCAGTACTTC	CASSSRTSLGEQYF
.	once	TRBV6-5	TRBJ2-5	TGTGCCAGCAGCAGTCGTGGTGGGGCGCGGGAGACCCAGTACTTC	CASSSRGGARETQYF
TRBD1	.	TRBV9	TRBJ1-2	TGTGCCAGCAGCGTAGATAGGGGGCTGGGCTACACCTTC	CASSVDRGLGYTF
.	few	TRBV4-1	TRBJ2-6	TGCGCCAGCAGCCAGGATGGGGGCGCAAGCTCTGGGGCCAACGTCCTGACTTTC	CASSQDGGASSGANVLTF